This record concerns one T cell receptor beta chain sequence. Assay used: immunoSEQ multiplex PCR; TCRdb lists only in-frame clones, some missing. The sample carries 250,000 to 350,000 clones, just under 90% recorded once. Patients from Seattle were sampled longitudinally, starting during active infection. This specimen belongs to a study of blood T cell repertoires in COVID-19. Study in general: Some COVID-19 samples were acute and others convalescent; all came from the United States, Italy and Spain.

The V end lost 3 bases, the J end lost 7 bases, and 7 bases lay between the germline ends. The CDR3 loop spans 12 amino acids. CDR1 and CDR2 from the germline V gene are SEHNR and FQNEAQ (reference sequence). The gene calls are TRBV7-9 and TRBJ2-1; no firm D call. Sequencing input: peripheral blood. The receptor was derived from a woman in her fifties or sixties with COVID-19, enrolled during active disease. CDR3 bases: TGTGCCAGCAGCTTGGCGAGGAATGAGCAGTTCTTC. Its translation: CASSLARNEQFF.